This T cell receptor (beta chain) was found in a study of blood T cell repertoires in COVID-19 (dated by TCRdb to 2019 to 2021). Study-wide context: Collaborator samples came from the United States, Italy and Spain and covered acute and convalescent phases of COVID-19. A freely available public database, intended as a resource for researchers studying the immune response to SARS-CoV-2, is where the repertoires were released. The samples were drawn from two sources: the first 160 participants of the ongoing ImmuneRACE study, and over 950 subjects contributed by 6 global collaborators. The material from the prospective study consisted of cDNA or gDNA derived from T cells, B-cell-depleted T cells, or PBMCs. Where HLA class I and class II types were available, the types were taken from metadata supplied by the sample provider, not from assay-based typing. Nearly every sample came with metadata listing a de-identified subject ID, COVID-19 status, age in years and sex. Subjects who had been exposed to COVID-19, were actively infected with it, or had recovered from it provided the deeply sampled blood TCRbeta repertoires that made up the dataset.

This clone occurred once. Which antigen it targets is not known. No quality values exist for individual bases; no much larger clone is one base distant. TCRbeta CDR3 regions were amplified from genomic DNA using the immunoSEQ Assay, a bias-controlled multiplex PCR. In the authors' own workflow: The number of nucleated cells in each sample was estimated from the amplification of reference gene primers within the assay. Sequence reads were collapsed and filtered to measure the absolute abundance of every unique TCRbeta CDR3 rearrangement. Productive Simpson clonality was computed per sample as the square root of Simpson's diversity index over productive rearrangements. TCRdb re-hosts the immuneACCESS table, in-frame sequences only. Its copies lack some clones; in the studies checked, an unresolved V gene accounts for under half of them, and the cause for the rest is not known. V, J and clone size derive from that table, while D and trimming were established from the DNA sequence. This sample comprises some 320,000 clones, around 84% of them detected only once. The biggest ten clones account for around 1.8% of the sample.

In the prospective study, participants were roughly 18 to 95 years old, resided in 20 to 30 geographic areas of the United States, and were enrolled through a virtual design. Cohort assignment in the prospective study relied on participant-reported clinical history from a screening survey and a study questionnaire. Exposed participants were defined as having been in contact with someone with a PCR-confirmed or clinician-diagnosed COVID-19 case within 2 weeks of study entry. Each participant in the prospective study had whole blood, serum and a nasopharyngeal or oropharyngeal swab collected by mobile phlebotomists. Participants in the prospective study had the option to provide additional blood draws and questionnaires over a roughly two-month period. Prospective study blood samples were shipped either frozen or at room temperature before DNA extraction. Findings and caveats that apply to the study as a whole: Clinical and demographic metadata were provided uncurated, with the amount varying by source and participant.

The CDR3 goes from the cysteine to the phenylalanine over 12 residues. The read is trimmed to its CDR3 DNA, 36 bases read in frame from base 1. For CDR1 and CDR2, the germline V gene lists SNHLY and FYNNEI. V loses 6 bases at its end and J loses 14 bases; junction bases beyond the gene matches: 8. The sample consisted of PBMCs or T cells enriched from blood (not recorded which). This chain joins TRBV2 to TRBJ2-1, with 9 central nucleotides matching TRBD2. This TCR derives from a woman in her twenties or thirties who had been exposed to COVID-19. The encoded CDR3 is CASRNSGSSKFF. The DNA sequence reads TGTGCCAGCAGAAATAGCGGGAGCTCCAAGTTCTTC.